Below, one TCR beta chain is given with its context. Authors' processing steps: Reference gene primer amplification gave estimated nucleated cell counts. Sequencing used immunoSEQ multiplex PCR; TCRdb keeps in-frame clones, though not all of them. The V and J calls and clone size were taken over from that table, and D and trimming were inferred from the DNA. The sample holds 90,000 to 150,000 clones; roughly 90% are singletons and the top ten take approximately 19%. These data come from a study of blood T cell repertoires in COVID-19. Study at large: Sites in the United States, Italy and Spain provided acute and convalescent COVID-19 samples.

V was shortened by 7 bases and J by 7 bases, with 16 bases between the two germline ends. The germline CDR1 and CDR2 sequences are MNHNY and SVGAGI (reference sequence). This CDR3 is built from 14 residues. The chain links TRBV6-6 to TRBJ1-4; possibly TRBD1 for D (5 bases). The specimen sequenced was peripheral blood. The sequence came from a human donor with acute or convalescent COVID-19. The donor label of this sample is uncertain. The DNA of the CDR3 is TGTGCCAGCACCTCCCCGTCCACAGGTGAAAAACTGTTTTTT. Its translation: CASTSPSTGEKLFF.